A selection of T cell receptor beta chains follows, all from one sample in a study of cytomegalovirus exposure and HLA in healthy donors. Sequencing was performed with immunoSEQ multiplex PCR; in TCRdb, only in-frame clones are kept and a portion is missing. The table records some 120,000 clones, almost 90% of them present only once. Material: PBMCs. These receptor sequences come from a man younger than 40 in good health and CMV-seronegative. Each CDR3 is given with its conserved first and last residue. D genes are given only for firm matches. Size is omitted from some rows. Given values are once, few, many or a class for expanded clones.

len: 13; abundance: .; v_gene: TRBV29-1; j_gene: TRBJ2-1; d_gene: TRBD2; CDR3aa: CSGSGSSYNEQFF; CDR3nt: TGCAGCGGAAGCGGGAGCTCCTACAATGAGCAGTTCTTC
len: 16; abundance: .; v_gene: TRBV4-1; j_gene: TRBJ2-5; d_gene: TRBD1; CDR3aa: CASSRATGSIQETQYF; CDR3nt: TGCGCCAGCAGCCGAGCGACAGGGTCCATACAAGAGACCCAGTACTTC
len: 14; abundance: .; v_gene: TRBV4-1; j_gene: TRBJ2-7; d_gene: .; CDR3aa: CASSRKVPGYEQYF; CDR3nt: TGCGCCAGCAGCCGTAAGGTACCAGGCTACGAGCAGTACTTC
len: 14; abundance: .; v_gene: TRBV30; j_gene: TRBJ2-1; d_gene: TRBD2; CDR3aa: CAWASGSSYNEQFF; CDR3nt: TGTGCCTGGGCTAGCGGGAGTTCCTACAATGAGCAGTTCTTC
len: 17; abundance: .; v_gene: TRBV7-9; j_gene: TRBJ2-2; d_gene: TRBD1; CDR3aa: CASSPRERQGLHGELFF; CDR3nt: TGTGCCAGCAGCCCAAGAGAACGACAGGGTCTCCACGGGGAGCTGTTTTTT
len: 17; abundance: .; v_gene: TRBV12-5; j_gene: TRBJ1-3; d_gene: .; CDR3aa: CASGLRVLGGTGNTIYF; CDR3nt: TGTGCTAGTGGTTTGCGGGTGCTGGGAGGTACGGGAAACACCATATATTTT
len: 15; abundance: .; v_gene: TRBV4-1; j_gene: TRBJ2-1; d_gene: .; CDR3aa: CASSSLGGGDNEQFF; CDR3nt: TGCGCCAGCAGCTCCCTTGGCGGTGGAGACAATGAGCAGTTCTTC
len: 15; abundance: .; v_gene: TRBV5-4; j_gene: TRBJ2-2; d_gene: .; CDR3aa: CASSFPRENTGELFF; CDR3nt: TGTGCCAGCAGCTTCCCCCGGGAGAACACCGGGGAGCTGTTTTTT
len: 15; abundance: .; v_gene: TRBV6-6; j_gene: TRBJ1-5; d_gene: TRBD1; CDR3aa: CASCPGTGANQPQHF; CDR3nt: TGTGCCAGCTGTCCTGGGACAGGGGCGAATCAGCCCCAGCATTTT
len: 12; abundance: .; v_gene: TRBV6-5; j_gene: TRBJ2-1; d_gene: .; CDR3aa: CASSLTPGEQFF; CDR3nt: TGTGCCAGCAGTCTCACCCCGGGGGAGCAGTTCTTC
len: 13; abundance: .; v_gene: TRBV4-2; j_gene: TRBJ2-5; d_gene: .; CDR3aa: CASSTKSQETQYF; CDR3nt: TGTGCCAGCAGCACGAAGAGCCAAGAGACCCAGTACTTC
len: 16; abundance: once; v_gene: TRBV5-1; j_gene: TRBJ2-7; d_gene: .; CDR3aa: CASSSRKAVNSYEQYF; CDR3nt: TGCGCCAGCAGCTCCAGGAAGGCAGTTAATTCCTACGAGCAGTACTTC
len: 19; abundance: .; v_gene: TRBV27; j_gene: TRBJ2-5; d_gene: TRBD1; CDR3aa: CASSPFGLAGTGGQETQYF; CDR3nt: TGTGCCAGCAGTCCCTTTGGGCTCGCCGGGACAGGGGGACAAGAGACCCAGTACTTC
len: 17; abundance: .; v_gene: TRBV9; j_gene: TRBJ2-3; d_gene: TRBD2; CDR3aa: CASSTLAGGSSTDTQYF; CDR3nt: TGTGCCAGCAGCACACTAGCGGGAGGATCTAGCACAGATACGCAGTATTTT
len: 14; abundance: .; v_gene: TRBV4-1; j_gene: TRBJ2-7; d_gene: .; CDR3aa: CASMSGVNSYEQYF; CDR3nt: TGCGCCAGTATGTCGGGGGTGAACAGCTACGAGCAGTACTTC
len: 14; abundance: once; v_gene: TRBV5-1; j_gene: TRBJ2-3; d_gene: .; CDR3aa: CASSPTSLGDTQYF; CDR3nt: TGCGCCAGCAGCCCCACTAGCCTGGGAGATACGCAGTATTTT
len: 12; abundance: .; v_gene: TRBV6-5; j_gene: TRBJ1-2; d_gene: .; CDR3aa: CASRSGPYGYTF; CDR3nt: TGTGCCAGCAGATCGGGTCCTTATGGCTACACCTTC
len: 14; abundance: once; v_gene: TRBV5-1; j_gene: TRBJ1-1; d_gene: .; CDR3aa: CASSLITGETEAFF; CDR3nt: TGCGCCAGCAGCTTGATTACAGGAGAGACTGAAGCTTTCTTT
len: 14; abundance: few; v_gene: TRBV19; j_gene: TRBJ1-2; d_gene: TRBD1; CDR3aa: CASSDGTGNYGYTF; CDR3nt: TGTGCCAGTAGCGACGGGACAGGGAACTATGGCTACACCTTC
len: 11; abundance: .; v_gene: TRBV18; j_gene: TRBJ2-2; d_gene: .; CDR3aa: CASSPEGELFF; CDR3nt: TGTGCCAGCTCACCAGAGGGGGAGCTGTTTTTT
len: 14; abundance: .; v_gene: TRBV12-5; j_gene: TRBJ2-5; d_gene: TRBD1; CDR3aa: CASQGTGGWETQYF; CDR3nt: TGTGCTAGTCAGGGGACAGGGGGCTGGGAGACCCAGTACTTC